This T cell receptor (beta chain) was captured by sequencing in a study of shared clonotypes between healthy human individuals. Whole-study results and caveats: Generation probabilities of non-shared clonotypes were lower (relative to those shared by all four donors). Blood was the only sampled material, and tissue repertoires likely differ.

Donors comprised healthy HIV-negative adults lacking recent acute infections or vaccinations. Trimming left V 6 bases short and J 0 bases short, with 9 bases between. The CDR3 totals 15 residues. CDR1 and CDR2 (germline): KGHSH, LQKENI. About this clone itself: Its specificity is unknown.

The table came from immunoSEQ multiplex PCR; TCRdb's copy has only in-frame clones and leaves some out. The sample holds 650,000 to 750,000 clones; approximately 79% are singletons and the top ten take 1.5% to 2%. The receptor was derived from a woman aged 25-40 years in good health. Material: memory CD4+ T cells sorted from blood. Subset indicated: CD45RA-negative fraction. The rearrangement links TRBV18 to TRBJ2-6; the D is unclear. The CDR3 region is CASSLQYSGANVLTF. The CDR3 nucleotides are TGTGCCAGCTCCCTACAGTACTCTGGGGCCAACGTCCTGACTTTC.